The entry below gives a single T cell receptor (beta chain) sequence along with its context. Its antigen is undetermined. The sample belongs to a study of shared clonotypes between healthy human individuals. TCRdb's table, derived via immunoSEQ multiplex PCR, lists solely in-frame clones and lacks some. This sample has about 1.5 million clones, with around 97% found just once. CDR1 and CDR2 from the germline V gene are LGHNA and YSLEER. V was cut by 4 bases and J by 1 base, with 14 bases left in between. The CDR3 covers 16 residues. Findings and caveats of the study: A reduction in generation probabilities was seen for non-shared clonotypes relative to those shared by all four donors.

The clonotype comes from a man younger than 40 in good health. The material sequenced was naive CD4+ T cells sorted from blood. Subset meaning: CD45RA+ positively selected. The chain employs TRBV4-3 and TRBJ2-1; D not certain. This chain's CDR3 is CASSLLPARSYNEQFF. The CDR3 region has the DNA TGCGCCAGCAGCCTCCTACCTGCTAGGTCCTACAATGAGCAGTTCTTC.